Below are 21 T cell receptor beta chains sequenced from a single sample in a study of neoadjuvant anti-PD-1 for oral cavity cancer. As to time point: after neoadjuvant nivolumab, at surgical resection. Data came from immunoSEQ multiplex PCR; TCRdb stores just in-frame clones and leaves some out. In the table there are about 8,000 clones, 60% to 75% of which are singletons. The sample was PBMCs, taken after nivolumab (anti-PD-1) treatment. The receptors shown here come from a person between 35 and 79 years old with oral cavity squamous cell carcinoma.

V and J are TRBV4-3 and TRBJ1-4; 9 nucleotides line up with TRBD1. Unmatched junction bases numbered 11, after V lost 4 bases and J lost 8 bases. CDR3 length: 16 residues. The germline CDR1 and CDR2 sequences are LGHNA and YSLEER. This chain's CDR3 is CASSPSTGQGREKLFF. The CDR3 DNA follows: TGCGCCAGCAGCCCCTCTACGGGACAGGGTAGGGAAAAACTGTTTTTT.

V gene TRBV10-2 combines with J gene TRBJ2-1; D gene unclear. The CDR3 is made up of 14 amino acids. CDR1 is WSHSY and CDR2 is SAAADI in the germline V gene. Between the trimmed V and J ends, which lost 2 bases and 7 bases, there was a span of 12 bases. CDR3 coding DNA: TGCGCCAGCAGTGAGGTGGGTCTACAAAATGAGCAGTTCTTC. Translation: CASSEVGLQNEQFF.

CDR3: CASSLRPWDTEAFF. CDR3 in DNA: TGCGCCAGCAGCCTTCGCCCCTGGGACACTGAAGCTTTCTTT. The chain has TRBV5-1 and TRBJ1-1; D gene uncertain. This CDR3 contains 14 residues. The germline gives CDR1 SGHRS, CDR2 YFSETQ. V lost 4 bases and J lost 3, with 13 bases in between.

CDR3 DNA sequence: TGTGCCAGCAGTTTGTCAGGCCCCAATTCACCCCTCCACTTT. This translates into CASSLSGPNSPLHF. The rearrangement joins TRBV28 to TRBJ1-6; D is ambiguous. The CDR3 consists of 14 residues. Trimming removed 3 bases at V and 7 bases at J, with 10 bases between. Per germline, CDR1 MDHEN and CDR2 SYDVKM.

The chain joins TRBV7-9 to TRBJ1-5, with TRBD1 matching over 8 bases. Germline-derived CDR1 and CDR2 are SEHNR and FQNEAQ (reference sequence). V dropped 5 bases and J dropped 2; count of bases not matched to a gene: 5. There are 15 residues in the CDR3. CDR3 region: CASSTQGAGNQPQHF. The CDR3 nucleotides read TGTGCCAGCAGCACCCAGGGGGCGGGCAATCAGCCCCAGCATTTT.

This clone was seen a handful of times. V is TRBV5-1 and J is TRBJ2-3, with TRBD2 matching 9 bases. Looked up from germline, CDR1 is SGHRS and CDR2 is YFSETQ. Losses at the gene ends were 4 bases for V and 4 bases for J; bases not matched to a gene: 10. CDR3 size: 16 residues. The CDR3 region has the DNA TGCGCCAGCAGCCTGCAGGCGGGGGGGCAGGCAGATACGCAGTATTTT. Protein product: CASSLQAGGQADTQYF.

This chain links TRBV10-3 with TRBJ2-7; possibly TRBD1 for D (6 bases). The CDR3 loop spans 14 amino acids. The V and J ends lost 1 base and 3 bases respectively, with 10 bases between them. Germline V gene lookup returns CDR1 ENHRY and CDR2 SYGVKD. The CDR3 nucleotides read TGTGCCATCAGTGAGTTAGGACAGAACTACGAGCAGTACTTC. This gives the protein CAISELGQNYEQYF.

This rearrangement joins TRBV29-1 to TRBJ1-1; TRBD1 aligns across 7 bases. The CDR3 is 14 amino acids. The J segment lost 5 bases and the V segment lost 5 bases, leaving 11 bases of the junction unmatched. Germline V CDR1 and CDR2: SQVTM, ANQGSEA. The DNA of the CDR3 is TGCAGCGTTAGGGCAGGGGGGACTAGGACTGAAGCTTTCTTT. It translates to CSVRAGGTRTEAFF. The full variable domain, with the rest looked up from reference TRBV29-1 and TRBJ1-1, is SAVISQKPSRDICQRGTSLTIQCQVDSQVTMMFWYRQQPGQSLTLIATANQGSEATYESGFVIDKFPISRPNLTFSTLTVSNMSPEDSSIYLCSVRAGGTRTEAFFGQGTRLTVV.

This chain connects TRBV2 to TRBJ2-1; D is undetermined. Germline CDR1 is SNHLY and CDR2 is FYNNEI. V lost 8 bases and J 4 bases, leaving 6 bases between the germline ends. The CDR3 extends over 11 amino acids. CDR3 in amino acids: CASGQYNEQFF. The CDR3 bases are TGTGCCAGCGGCCAGTACAATGAGCAGTTCTTC.

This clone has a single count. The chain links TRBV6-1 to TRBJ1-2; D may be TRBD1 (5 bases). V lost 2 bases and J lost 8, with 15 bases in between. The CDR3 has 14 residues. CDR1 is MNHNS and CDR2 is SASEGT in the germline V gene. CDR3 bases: TGTGCCAGCAGTGAATCGGCAGGGTTGGGGGGCTACACCTTC. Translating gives CASSESAGLGGYTF.

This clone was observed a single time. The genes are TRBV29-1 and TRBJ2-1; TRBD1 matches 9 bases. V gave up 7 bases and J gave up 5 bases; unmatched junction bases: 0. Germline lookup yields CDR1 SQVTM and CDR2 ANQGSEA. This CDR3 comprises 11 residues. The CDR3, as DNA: TGCAGCGGGGACAGGGACAATGAGCAGTTCTTC. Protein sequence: CSGDRDNEQFF.

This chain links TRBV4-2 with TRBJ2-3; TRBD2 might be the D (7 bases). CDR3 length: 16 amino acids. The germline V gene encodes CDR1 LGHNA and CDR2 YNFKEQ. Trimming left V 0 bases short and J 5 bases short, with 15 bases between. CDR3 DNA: TGTGCCAGCAGCCAAGAAGGCGGGGGCGGTGGAGATACGCAGTATTTT. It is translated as CASSQEGGGGGDTQYF.

CDR3 coding DNA: TGTGCCAGCAGTACGACAGAAGCCTACGAGCAGTACTTC. Protein sequence: CASSTTEAYEQYF. The chain couples TRBV27 to TRBJ2-7, with a possible D match to TRBD1 (5 bases). The V end lost 5 bases, the J end lost 2 bases, and 10 bases lay between the germline ends. The CDR3 has 13 residues. Per the germline V gene, CDR1 is MNHEY and CDR2 is SMNVEV (reference sequence).

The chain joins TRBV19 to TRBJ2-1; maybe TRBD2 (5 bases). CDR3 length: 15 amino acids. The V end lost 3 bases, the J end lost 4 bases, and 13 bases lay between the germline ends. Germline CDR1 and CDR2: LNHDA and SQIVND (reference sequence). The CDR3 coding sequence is TGTGCCAGTAGTATTATCCTAGCTGGGTACAATGAGCAGTTCTTC. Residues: CASSIILAGYNEQFF.

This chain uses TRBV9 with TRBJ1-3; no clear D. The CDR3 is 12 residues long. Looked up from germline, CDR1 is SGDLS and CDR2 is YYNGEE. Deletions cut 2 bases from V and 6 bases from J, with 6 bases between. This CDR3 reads CASSVDENTIYF. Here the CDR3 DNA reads TGTGCCAGCAGCGTCGATGAAAACACCATATATTTT.

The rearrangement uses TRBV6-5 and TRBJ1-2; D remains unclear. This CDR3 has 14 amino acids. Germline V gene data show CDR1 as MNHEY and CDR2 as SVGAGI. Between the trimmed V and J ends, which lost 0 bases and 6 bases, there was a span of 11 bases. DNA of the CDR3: TGTGCCAGCAGTTACTCAGGGTGGTTGGATGGCTACACCTTC. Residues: CASSYSGWLDGYTF.

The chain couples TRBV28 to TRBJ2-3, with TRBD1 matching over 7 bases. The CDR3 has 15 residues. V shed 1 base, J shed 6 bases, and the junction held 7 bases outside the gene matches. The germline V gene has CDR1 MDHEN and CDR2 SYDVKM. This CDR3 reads CASSLSLTGRDTQYF. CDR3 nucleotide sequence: TGTGCCAGCAGTTTATCTTTGACAGGGCGGGATACGCAGTATTTT.

CDR3 region: CASSPPGDSSYEQYF. The CDR3 nucleotides are TGTGCCAGCTCACCACCGGGGGACAGCTCCTACGAGCAGTACTTC. The J gene is TRBJ2-7, the V gene TRBV18; TRBD1 matches 7 bases. With V trimmed by 0 bases and J by 0 bases, 2 bases remained unmatched. This CDR3 is built from 15 residues. Per the germline V gene, CDR1 is KGHSH and CDR2 is LQKENI.

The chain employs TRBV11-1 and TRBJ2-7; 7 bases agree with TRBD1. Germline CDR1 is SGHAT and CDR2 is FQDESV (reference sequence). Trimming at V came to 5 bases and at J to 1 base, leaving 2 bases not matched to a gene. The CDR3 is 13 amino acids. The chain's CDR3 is CASSMDRSYEQYF. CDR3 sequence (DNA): TGTGCCAGCAGCATGGACAGGTCCTACGAGCAGTACTTC.

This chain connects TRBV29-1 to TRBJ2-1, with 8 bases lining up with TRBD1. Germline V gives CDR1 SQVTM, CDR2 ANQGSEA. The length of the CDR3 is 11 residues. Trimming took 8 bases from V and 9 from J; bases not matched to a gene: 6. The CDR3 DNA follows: TGCAGCACAGAACAGGGGGGTGAGCAGTTCTTC. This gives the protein CSTEQGGEQFF.

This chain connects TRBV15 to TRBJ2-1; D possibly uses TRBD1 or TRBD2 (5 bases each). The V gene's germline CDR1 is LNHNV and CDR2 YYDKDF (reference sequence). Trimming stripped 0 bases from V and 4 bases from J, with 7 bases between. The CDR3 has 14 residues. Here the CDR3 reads CATSRDREYNEQFF. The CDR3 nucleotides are TGTGCCACCAGCAGAGACAGGGAGTACAATGAGCAGTTCTTC.